The rows below give T cell receptor beta chains drawn from one sample of a study of cytomegalovirus exposure and HLA in healthy donors. The method was immunoSEQ multiplex PCR; TCRdb's version includes in-frame clones alone and lacks a portion of them. The table records some 130,000 clones, 60% to 85% of them present only once. Sequenced sample: PBMCs. These receptors originate from a human donor in good health. The conserved cysteine and the conserved F or W are not part of the CDR3 here. Fields, in order: V gene, D gene, J gene, CDR3 protein. The D gene is left open where the match is weak.

>TRBV4-2|-|TRBJ2-1
ASSARDIGLYNEQF
>TRBV5-1|-|TRBJ2-7
ASSTQGVSNEQY
>TRBV6-5|-|TRBJ2-3
ASRNLRANTQY
>TRBV28|-|TRBJ1-6
ASGGGSPLH
>TRBV6-6|-|TRBJ1-2
ASSYGRGGDGYT
>TRBV7-6|-|TRBJ2-2
ASSSNTGELF
>TRBV15|-|TRBJ2-1
ATSRAPSNEQF
>TRBV25-1|TRBD1|TRBJ2-5
ASSEYFGQVEETQY
>TRBV6-5|TRBD1|TRBJ2-7
ASRIWTGSYEQY
>TRBV5-1|-|TRBJ1-1
ASSYQPGNTEAF
>TRBV9|-|TRBJ1-1
ASSPEARTVLFSTEAF
>TRBV7-2|TRBD2|TRBJ2-7
ASSLVQAGGYEQY
>TRBV2|TRBD2|TRBJ2-5
ASSGGGGAVGTQY
>TRBV19|TRBD1|TRBJ2-5
ASSNRQGELSRETQY
>TRBV7-2|-|TRBJ2-1
ASSVTGFSYNEQF
>TRBV5-8|TRBD1|TRBJ1-3
ASSSGTVSSGNTIY
>TRBV5-1|TRBD1|TRBJ1-4
ASSFWTGGDEKLF
>TRBV9|TRBD2|TRBJ2-3
ASNGGAGRMMAQY
>TRBV6-1|TRBD2|TRBJ2-5
ASVVGGQETQY
>TRBV7-9|-|TRBJ2-1
ASSPEASGF
>TRBV7-3|-|TRBJ1-2
ASSSLGGEGYT